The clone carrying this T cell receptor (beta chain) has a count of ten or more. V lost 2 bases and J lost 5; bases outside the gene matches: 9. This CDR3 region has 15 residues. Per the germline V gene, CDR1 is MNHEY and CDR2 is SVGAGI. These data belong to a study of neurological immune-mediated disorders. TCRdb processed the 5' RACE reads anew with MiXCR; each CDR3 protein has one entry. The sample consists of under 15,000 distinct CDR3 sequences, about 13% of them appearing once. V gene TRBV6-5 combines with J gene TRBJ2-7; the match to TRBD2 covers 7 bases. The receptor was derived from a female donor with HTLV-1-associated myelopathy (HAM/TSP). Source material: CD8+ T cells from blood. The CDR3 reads CASSYGGRAFDEQYF. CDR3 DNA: TGTGCCAGCAGTTACGGTGGGAGGGCCTTCGACGAGCAGTACTTC.